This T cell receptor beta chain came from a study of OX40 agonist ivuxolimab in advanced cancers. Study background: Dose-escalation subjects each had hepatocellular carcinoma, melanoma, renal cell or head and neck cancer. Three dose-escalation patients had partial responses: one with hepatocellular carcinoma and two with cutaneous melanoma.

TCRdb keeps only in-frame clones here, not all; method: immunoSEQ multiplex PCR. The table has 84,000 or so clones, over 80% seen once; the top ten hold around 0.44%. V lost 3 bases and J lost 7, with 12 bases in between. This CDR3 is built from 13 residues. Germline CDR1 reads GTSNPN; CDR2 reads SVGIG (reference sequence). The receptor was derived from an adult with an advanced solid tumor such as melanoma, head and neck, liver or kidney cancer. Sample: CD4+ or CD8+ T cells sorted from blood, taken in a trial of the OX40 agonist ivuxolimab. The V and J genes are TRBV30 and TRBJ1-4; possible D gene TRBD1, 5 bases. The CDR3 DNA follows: TGTGCCTGGAGAGGGCAGGGAGGTGAAAAACTGTTTTTT. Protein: CAWRGQGGEKLFF.